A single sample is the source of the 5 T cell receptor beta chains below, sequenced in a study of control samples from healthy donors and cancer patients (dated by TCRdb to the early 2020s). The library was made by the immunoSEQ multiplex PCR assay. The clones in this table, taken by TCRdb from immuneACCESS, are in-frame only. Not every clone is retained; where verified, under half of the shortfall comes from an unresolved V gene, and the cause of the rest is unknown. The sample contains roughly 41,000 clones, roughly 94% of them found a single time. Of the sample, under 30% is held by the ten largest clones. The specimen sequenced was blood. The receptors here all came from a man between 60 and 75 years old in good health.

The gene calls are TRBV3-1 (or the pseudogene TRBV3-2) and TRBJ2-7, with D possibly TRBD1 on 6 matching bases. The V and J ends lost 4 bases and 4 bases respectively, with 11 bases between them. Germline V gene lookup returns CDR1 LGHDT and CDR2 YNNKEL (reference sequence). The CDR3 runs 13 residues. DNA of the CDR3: TGTGCCAGCAGCCGGACAGCGATTTACGAGCAGTACTTC. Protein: CASSRTAIYEQYF.

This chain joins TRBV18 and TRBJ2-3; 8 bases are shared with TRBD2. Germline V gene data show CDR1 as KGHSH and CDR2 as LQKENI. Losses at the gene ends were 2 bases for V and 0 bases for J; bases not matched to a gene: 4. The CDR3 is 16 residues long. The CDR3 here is CASSPLAGTSTDTQYF. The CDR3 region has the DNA TGTGCCAGCTCACCATTAGCGGGAACTAGCACAGATACGCAGTATTTT.

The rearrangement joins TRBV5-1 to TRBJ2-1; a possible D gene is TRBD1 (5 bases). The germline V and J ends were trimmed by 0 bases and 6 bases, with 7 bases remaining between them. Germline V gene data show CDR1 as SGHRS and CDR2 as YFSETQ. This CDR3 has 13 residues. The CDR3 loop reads CASSLVQVNEQFF. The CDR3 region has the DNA TGCGCCAGCAGCTTGGTACAGGTCAATGAGCAGTTCTTC.

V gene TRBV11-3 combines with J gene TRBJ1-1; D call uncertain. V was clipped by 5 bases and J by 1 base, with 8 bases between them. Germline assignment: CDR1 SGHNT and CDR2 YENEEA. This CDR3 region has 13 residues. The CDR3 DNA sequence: TGTGCCAGCAGCAGCTTGGAGAACACTGAAGCTTTCTTT. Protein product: CASSSLENTEAFF.

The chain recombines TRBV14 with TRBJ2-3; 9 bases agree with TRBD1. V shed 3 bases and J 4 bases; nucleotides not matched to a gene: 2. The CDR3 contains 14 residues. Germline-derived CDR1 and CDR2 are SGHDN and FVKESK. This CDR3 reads CASSHWTGADTQYF. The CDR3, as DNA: TGTGCCAGCAGCCACTGGACAGGGGCAGATACGCAGTATTTT.